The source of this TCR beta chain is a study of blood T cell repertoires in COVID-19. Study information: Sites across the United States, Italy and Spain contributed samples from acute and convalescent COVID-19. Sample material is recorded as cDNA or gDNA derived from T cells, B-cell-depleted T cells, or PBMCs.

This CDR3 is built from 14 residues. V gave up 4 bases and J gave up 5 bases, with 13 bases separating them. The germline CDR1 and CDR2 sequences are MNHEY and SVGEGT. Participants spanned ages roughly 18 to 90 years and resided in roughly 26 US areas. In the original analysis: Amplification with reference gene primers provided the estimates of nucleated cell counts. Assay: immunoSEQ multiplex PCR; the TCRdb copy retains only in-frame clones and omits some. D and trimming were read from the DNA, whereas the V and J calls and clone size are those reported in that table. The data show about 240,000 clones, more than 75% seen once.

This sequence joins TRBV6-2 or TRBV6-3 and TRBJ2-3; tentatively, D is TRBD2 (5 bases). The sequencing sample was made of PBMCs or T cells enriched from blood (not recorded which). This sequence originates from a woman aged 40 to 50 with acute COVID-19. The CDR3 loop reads CASSFAGKLDTQYF. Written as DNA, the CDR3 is TGTGCCAGCAGTTTTGCCGGGAAGTTAGATACGCAGTATTTT.